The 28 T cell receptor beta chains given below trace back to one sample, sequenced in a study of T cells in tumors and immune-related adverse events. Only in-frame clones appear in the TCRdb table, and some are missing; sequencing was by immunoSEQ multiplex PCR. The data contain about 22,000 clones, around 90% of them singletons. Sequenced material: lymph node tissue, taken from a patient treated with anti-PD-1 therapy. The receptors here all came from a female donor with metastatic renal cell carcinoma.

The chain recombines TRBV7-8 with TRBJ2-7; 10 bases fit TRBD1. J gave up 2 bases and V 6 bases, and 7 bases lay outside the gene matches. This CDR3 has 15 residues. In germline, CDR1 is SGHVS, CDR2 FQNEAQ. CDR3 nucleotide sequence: TGTGCCAGCAGTAAGGGACAGGGGCTACCCTACGAGCAGTACTTC. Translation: CASSKGQGLPYEQYF.

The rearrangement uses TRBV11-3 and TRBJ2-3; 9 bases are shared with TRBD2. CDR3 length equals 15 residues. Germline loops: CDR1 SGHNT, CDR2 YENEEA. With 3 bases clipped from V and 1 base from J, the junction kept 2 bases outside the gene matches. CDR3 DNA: TGTGCCAGCAGCTTGGGCGGGAGGGGCACAGATACGCAGTATTTT. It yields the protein CASSLGGRGTDTQYF.

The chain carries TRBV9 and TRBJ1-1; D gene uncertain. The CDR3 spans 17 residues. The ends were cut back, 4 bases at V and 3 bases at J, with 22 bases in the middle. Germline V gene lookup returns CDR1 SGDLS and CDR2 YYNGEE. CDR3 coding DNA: TGTGCCAGCAGCCCTCGAGGGTCCCCGGCAGGTTACACTGAAGCTTTCTTT. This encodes CASSPRGSPAGYTEAFF.

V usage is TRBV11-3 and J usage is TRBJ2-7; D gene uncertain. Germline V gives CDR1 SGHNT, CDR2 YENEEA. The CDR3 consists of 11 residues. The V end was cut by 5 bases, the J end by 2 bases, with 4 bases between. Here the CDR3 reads CASSVTYEQYF. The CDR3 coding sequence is TGTGCCAGCAGCGTTACCTACGAGCAGTACTTC.

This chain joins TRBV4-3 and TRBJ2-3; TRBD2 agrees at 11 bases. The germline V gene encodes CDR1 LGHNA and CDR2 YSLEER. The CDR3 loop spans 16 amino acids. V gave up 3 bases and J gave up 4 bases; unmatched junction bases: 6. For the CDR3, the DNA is TGCGCCAGCAGCCAGTTAGCGGGGGGGCTCGCAGATACGCAGTATTTT. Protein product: CASSQLAGGLADTQYF.

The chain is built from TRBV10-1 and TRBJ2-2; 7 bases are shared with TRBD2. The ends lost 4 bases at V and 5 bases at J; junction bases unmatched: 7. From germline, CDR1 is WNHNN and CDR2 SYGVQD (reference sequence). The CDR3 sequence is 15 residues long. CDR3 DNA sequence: TGCGCCAGCAGTGGACCGGGACTAAGGACCGGGGAGCTGTTTTTT. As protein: CASSGPGLRTGELFF.

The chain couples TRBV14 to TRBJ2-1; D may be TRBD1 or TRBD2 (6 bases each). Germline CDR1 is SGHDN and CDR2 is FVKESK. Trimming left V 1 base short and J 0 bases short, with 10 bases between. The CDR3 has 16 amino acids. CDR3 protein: CASSQVGGPSYNEQFF. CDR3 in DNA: TGTGCCAGCAGCCAAGTTGGGGGGCCCTCCTACAATGAGCAGTTCTTC.

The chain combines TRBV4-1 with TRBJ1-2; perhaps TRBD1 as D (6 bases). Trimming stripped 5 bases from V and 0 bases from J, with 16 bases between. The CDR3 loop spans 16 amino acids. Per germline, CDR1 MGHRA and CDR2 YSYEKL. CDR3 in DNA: TGCGCCAGCAGCGTCGGACAGACCATAGCTAACTATGGCTACACCTTC. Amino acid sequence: CASSVGQTIANYGYTF.

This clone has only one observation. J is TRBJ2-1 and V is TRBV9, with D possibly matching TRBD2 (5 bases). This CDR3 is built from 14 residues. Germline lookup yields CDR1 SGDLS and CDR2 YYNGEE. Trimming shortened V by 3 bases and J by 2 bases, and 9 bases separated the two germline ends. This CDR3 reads CASSARVPYNEQFF. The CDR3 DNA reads TGTGCCAGCAGCGCGAGGGTCCCCTACAATGAGCAGTTCTTC.

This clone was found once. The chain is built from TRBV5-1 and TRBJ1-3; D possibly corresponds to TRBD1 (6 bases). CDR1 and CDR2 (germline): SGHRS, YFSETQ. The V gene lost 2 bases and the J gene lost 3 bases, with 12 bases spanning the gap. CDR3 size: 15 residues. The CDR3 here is CASSFLGASGNTIYF. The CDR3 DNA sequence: TGCGCCAGCAGCTTCTTGGGGGCTAGTGGAAACACCATATATTTT.

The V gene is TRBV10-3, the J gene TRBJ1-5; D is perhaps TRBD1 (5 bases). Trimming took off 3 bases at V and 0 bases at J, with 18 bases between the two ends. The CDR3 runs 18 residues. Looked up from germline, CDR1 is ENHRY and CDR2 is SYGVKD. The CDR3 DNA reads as TGTGCCATCAGTGACCCCTCGGGCCAGGGTCATAGCAATCAGCCCCAGCATTTT. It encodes CAISDPSGQGHSNQPQHF.

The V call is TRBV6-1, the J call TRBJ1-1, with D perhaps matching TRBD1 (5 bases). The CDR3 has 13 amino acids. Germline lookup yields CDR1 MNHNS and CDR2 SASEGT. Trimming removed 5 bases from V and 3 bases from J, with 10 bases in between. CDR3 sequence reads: CASSSREDTEAFF. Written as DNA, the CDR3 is TGTGCCAGCAGTTCCAGGGAGGACACTGAAGCTTTCTTT.

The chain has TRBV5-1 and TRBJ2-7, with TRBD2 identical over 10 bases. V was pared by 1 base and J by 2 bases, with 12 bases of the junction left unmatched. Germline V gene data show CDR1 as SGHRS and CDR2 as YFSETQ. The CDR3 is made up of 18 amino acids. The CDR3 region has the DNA TGCGCCAGCAGCTTGAGACAAGAGATAGCGGGAGGAACCTACGAGCAGTACTTC. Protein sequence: CASSLRQEIAGGTYEQYF.

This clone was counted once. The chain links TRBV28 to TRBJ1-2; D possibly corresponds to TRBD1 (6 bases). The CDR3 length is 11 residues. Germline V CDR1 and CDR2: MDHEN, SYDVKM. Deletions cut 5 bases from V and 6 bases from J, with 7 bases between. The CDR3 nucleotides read TGTGCCAGCAGTGGACAGAATGGCTACACCTTC. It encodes CASSGQNGYTF.

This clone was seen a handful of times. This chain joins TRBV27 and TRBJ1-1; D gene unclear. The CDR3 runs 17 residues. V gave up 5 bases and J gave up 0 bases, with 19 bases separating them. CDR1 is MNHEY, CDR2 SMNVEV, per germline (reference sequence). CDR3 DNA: TGTGCCAGCAGTATAAATTCTCAGGAGCCCCTGAACACTGAAGCTTTCTTT. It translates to CASSINSQEPLNTEAFF.

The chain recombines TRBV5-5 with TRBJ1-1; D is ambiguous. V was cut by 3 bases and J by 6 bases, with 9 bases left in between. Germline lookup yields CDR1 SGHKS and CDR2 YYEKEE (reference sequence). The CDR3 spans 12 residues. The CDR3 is CASSSGFSEAFF. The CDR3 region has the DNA TGTGCCAGCAGCTCAGGTTTCTCTGAAGCTTTCTTT.

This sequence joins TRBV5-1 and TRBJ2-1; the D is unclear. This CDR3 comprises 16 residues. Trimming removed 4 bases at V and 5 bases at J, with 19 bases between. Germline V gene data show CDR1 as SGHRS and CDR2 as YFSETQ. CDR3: CASSPRESWANNEQFF. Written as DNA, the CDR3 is TGCGCCAGCAGCCCCCGCGAAAGTTGGGCAAACAATGAGCAGTTCTTC.

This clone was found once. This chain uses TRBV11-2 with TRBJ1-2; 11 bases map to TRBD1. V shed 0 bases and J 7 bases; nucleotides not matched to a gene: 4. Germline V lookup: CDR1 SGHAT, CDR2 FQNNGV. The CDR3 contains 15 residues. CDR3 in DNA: TGTGCCAGCAGCTTAGATAGGACAGGGGGCGGTGGCTACACCTTC. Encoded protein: CASSLDRTGGGGYTF.

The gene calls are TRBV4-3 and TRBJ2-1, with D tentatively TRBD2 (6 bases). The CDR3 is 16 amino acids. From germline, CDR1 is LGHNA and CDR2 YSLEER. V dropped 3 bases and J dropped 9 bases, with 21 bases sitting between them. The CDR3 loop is CASSHPAGLDGGEQFF. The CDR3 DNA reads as TGCGCCAGCAGCCACCCGGCGGGGCTAGATGGGGGTGAGCAGTTCTTC.

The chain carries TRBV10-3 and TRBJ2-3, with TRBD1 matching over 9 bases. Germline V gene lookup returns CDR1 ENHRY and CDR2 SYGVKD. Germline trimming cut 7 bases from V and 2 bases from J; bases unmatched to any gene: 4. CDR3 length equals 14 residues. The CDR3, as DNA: TGTGCCATCACCCGGGACAGGGACACAGATACGCAGTATTTT. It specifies CAITRDRDTDTQYF.

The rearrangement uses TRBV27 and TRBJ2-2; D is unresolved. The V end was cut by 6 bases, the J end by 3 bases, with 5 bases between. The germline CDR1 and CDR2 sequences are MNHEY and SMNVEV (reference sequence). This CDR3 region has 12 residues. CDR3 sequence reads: CASSLDTGELFF. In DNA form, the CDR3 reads TGTGCCAGCAGCCTAGACACCGGGGAGCTGTTTTTT.

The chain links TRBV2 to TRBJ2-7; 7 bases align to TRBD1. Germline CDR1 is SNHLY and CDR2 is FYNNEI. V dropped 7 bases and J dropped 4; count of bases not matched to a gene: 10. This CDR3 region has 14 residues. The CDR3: CASTPRQGSYEQYF. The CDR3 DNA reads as TGTGCCAGCACCCCAAGACAGGGTAGTTACGAGCAGTACTTC.

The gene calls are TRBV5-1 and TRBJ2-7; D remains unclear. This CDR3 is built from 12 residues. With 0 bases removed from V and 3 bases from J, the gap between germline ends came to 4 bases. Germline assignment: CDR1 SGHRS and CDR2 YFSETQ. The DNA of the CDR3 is TGCGCCAGCAGCTTGGAGGGCTACGAGCAGTACTTC. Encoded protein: CASSLEGYEQYF.

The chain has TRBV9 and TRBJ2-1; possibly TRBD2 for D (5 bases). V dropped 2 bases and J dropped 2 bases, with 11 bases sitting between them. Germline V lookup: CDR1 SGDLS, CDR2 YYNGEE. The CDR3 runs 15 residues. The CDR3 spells CASSVVGVAYNEQFF. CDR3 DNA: TGTGCCAGCAGCGTGGTGGGAGTGGCCTACAATGAGCAGTTCTTC.

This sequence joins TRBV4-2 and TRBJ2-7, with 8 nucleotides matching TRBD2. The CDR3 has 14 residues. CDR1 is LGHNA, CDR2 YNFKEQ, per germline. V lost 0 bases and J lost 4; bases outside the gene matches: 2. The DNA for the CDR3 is TGTGCCAGCAGCCAAGACCGGGGGGGTTACGAGCAGTACTTC. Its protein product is CASSQDRGGYEQYF.

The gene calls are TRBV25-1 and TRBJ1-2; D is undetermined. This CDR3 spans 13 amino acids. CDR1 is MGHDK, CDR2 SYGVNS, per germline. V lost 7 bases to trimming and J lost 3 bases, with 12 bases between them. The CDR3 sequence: CASKEGNYYGYTF. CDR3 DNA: TGTGCCAGCAAGGAGGGAAATTACTATGGCTACACCTTC.

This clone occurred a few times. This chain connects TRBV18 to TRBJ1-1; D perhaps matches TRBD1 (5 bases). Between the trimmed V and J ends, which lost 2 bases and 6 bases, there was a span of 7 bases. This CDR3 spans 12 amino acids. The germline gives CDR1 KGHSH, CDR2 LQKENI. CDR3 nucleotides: TGTGCCAGCTCACCAAGGGGTCCTGAAGCTTTCTTT. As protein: CASSPRGPEAFF.

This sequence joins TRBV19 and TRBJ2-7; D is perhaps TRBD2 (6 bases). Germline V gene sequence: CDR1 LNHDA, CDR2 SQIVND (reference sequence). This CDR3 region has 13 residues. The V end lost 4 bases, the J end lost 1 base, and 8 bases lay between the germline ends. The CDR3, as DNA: TGTGCCAGTAGTACGGGACTTTCCTACGAGCAGTACTTC. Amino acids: CASSTGLSYEQYF.